The 24 T cell receptor beta chains below all came from one sample that was sequenced in a study of radiotherapy plus CTLA-4 blockade in lung cancer. Using immunoSEQ multiplex PCR, the repertoire was profiled, and TCRdb retains in-frame clones only, with some absent. Found here are roughly 75,000 clones, about 84% of them singletons; the top ten hold about 0.79%. Sequenced material: peripheral blood, taken from a patient treated with radiotherapy plus ipilimumab. These receptor sequences come from a human donor with non-small cell lung cancer who had stable disease on radiotherapy plus ipilimumab.

The V call is TRBV7-8, the J call TRBJ2-7, with 9 bases fitting TRBD2. Unmatched junction bases numbered 9, after V lost 4 bases and J lost 5 bases. CDR1 is SGHVS, CDR2 FQNEAQ, per germline. The CDR3 has 15 residues. The CDR3 nucleotides are TGTGCCAGCAGCTCTAGCGGGACTAATTGGGACGAGCAGTACTTC. Amino acids: CASSSSGTNWDEQYF.

Points on this clone: A junction end diverges from the germline sequence, so it may reflect a read error. CDR3 nucleotide sequence: TGTGCCACCACGGGGAGGGGCCATAACTCACCCCTCCACTTT. Its translation: CATTGRGHNSPLHF. The chain employs TRBV28 and TRBJ1-6; TRBD1 might be the D (5 bases). The length of the CDR3 is 14 residues. Germline V gene lookup returns CDR1 MDHEN and CDR2 SYDVKM.

This chain joins TRBV21-1 and TRBJ1-1; TRBD1 is the table's D call and was not checked against the DNA. TRBV21-1 is a known pseudogene. CDR3 length: 19 residues. In DNA, the CDR3 is TGTGCCAGCAGCAAAGGAGGACAGATATTTCGGACCCCGAACGGTGAAGCTTTCTTT. It codes for CASSKGGQIFRTPNGEAFF.

CDR3 sequence (DNA): TGTGCCAGCAGCTTCCGGAGGTCTGGAAGTCAGCCCCAGCATTTT. Residues: CASSFRRSGSQPQHF. V and J are TRBV7-2 and TRBJ1-5; D gene ambiguous. Germline loops: CDR1 SGHTA, CDR2 FQGNSA. The V end lost 3 bases, the J end lost 6 bases, and 15 bases lay between the germline ends. The CDR3 is 15 residues long.

The chain uses TRBV7-2 and TRBJ2-7, with D tentatively TRBD1 or TRBD2 (5 bases each). This CDR3 is 12 amino acids long. V lost 8 bases and J 2 bases, leaving 10 bases between the germline ends. Per the germline V gene, CDR1 is SGHTA and CDR2 is FQGNSA. CDR3 bases: TGTGCCAGCTCCGGGGCCGCCTACGAGCAGTACTTC. This sequence encodes CASSGAAYEQYF.

This chain joins TRBV5-1 and TRBJ2-5; 10 bases agree with TRBD2. The junction had 11 bases not matched to a gene; V was cut back by 4 bases and J by 5 bases. Germline V lookup: CDR1 SGHRS, CDR2 YFSETQ. The CDR3 consists of 16 residues. CDR3 sequence: CASSKALAGVGETQYF. The CDR3 DNA reads TGCGCCAGCAGCAAAGCCCTAGCGGGAGTTGGTGAGACCCAGTACTTC.

The gene calls are TRBV28 and TRBJ1-6; D uncertain. This CDR3 region has 11 residues. Germline V gives CDR1 MDHEN, CDR2 SYDVKM. V lost 9 bases and J lost 14, with 14 bases in between. The CDR3 protein is CASGRSNTLHF. As DNA, the CDR3 is TGTGCCAGTGGACGGTCGAACACCCTCCACTTT.

The chain has TRBV19 and TRBJ2-7; 9 bases are shared with TRBD1. This CDR3 has 17 amino acids. V lost 5 bases to trimming and J lost 0 bases; unmatched junction nucleotides: 11. Germline V gives CDR1 LNHDA, CDR2 SQIVND (reference sequence). DNA of the CDR3: TGTGCCAGTAGTCAACCCTTTACAGGGGGCGGCTCCTACGAGCAGTACTTC. Residues: CASSQPFTGGGSYEQYF.

This clone was detected only once. This chain connects TRBV5-5 to TRBJ1-1; D is possibly TRBD1 (6 bases). The CDR3 sequence is 15 residues long. Germline V gene lookup returns CDR1 SGHKS and CDR2 YYEKEE (reference sequence). V lost 4 bases and J 0 bases, leaving 13 bases between the germline ends. CDR3 residues: CASSAGAKLNTEAFF. The CDR3 DNA reads TGTGCCAGCAGCGCAGGGGCGAAGCTGAACACTGAAGCTTTCTTT.

This clone has just a few counts. The chain is built from TRBV29-1 and TRBJ2-3, with D unclear. V gave up 3 bases and J gave up 5 bases, with 6 bases separating them. Germline V lookup: CDR1 SQVTM, CDR2 ANQGSEA. This CDR3 comprises 11 residues. CDR3 DNA sequence: TGCAGCGTTGACGAACTAGATACGCAGTATTTT. Its protein is CSVDELDTQYF.

The chain uses TRBV25-1 and TRBJ2-7, with 9 bases fitting TRBD2. The CDR3 covers 16 residues. The germline V gene has CDR1 MGHDK and CDR2 SYGVNS. Trimming took 6 bases from V and 4 from J; bases not matched to a gene: 13. The chain's CDR3 is CASRTTTASGTYEQYF. The DNA for the CDR3 is TGTGCCAGCAGAACTACCACGGCTAGCGGGACTTACGAGCAGTACTTC.

V usage is TRBV2 and J usage is TRBJ2-3, with unresolved D. The CDR3 has 13 residues. Trimming pared 8 bases from V and 0 bases from J, leaving 9 bases between. Germline loops: CDR1 SNHLY, CDR2 FYNNEI. CDR3 nucleotide sequence: TGTGCCAGCCGCAGCGACAGCACAGATACGCAGTATTTT. Protein product: CASRSDSTDTQYF.

This clone was found a few times. The chain links TRBV28 to TRBJ2-7; 7 bases align to TRBD1. CDR3 length: 14 residues. Germline V gives CDR1 MDHEN, CDR2 SYDVKM. Trimming cost V 5 bases and J 7 bases; bases outside gene matches: 11. CDR3 nucleotides: TGTGCCAGCAGTCTTGACAGGGTGGTGAGGGAGCAGTACTTC. Amino acid sequence: CASSLDRVVREQYF.

The J gene is TRBJ2-3, the V gene TRBV7-6, with a possible D match to TRBD1 (5 bases). Germline lookup yields CDR1 SGHVS and CDR2 FNYEAQ. CDR3 length: 13 amino acids. V was clipped by 4 bases and J by 1 base, with 6 bases between them. In nucleotides, the CDR3 is TGTGCCAGCAGCTGGGGCGGCACAGATACGCAGTATTTT. Residues: CASSWGGTDTQYF.

The rearrangement links TRBV6-6 to TRBJ1-5; D is undetermined. Looked up from germline, CDR1 is MNHNY and CDR2 is SVGAGI (reference sequence). The CDR3 consists of 15 residues. The V end lost 10 bases, the J end lost 0 bases, and 16 bases lay between the germline ends. CDR3 in amino acids: CATRGSRDSNQPQHF. Written as DNA, the CDR3 is TGTGCCACCCGCGGGTCGAGAGATAGCAATCAGCCCCAGCATTTT.

The rearrangement joins TRBV28 to TRBJ2-3, with D hard to call. Deletions cut 10 bases from V and 0 bases from J, with 8 bases between. This CDR3 contains 12 residues. CDR1 is MDHEN and CDR2 is SYDVKM in the germline V gene. This chain's CDR3 is CATLISTDTQYF. The CDR3 nucleotides are TGTGCCACCCTAATTAGCACAGATACGCAGTATTTT.

J is TRBJ1-6 and V is TRBV27; D is ambiguous. Germline assignment: CDR1 MNHEY and CDR2 SMNVEV (reference sequence). This CDR3 has 13 amino acids. The V gene lost 7 bases and the J gene lost 8 bases, with 12 bases spanning the gap. CDR3 region: CASTMGTYSPLHF. The CDR3 coding sequence is TGTGCCAGCACTATGGGTACTTATTCACCCCTCCACTTT.

The V call is TRBV21-1, the J call TRBJ2-5; whether TRBD1, the table's D call, matches the DNA was not checked. TRBV21-1 is designated a pseudogene. The CDR3 has 15 amino acids. CDR3 sequence: CASTEGQGTQETQYF. CDR3 nucleotide sequence: TGTGCCAGCACCGAAGGACAGGGCACCCAAGAGACCCAGTACTTC.

V and J are TRBV18 and TRBJ1-5; D possibly corresponds to TRBD1 (5 bases). The CDR3 totals 14 residues. Per germline, CDR1 KGHSH and CDR2 LQKENI. V lost 1 base, J lost 3 bases, and 7 bases lay in between. The CDR3 coding sequence is TGTGCCAGCTCACCACAAGGGGTCAATCAGCCCCAGCATTTT. This sequence encodes CASSPQGVNQPQHF.

The V and J genes are TRBV7-8 and TRBJ1-4, with D possibly matching TRBD1 (6 bases). The CDR3 spans 16 residues. The V end was cut by 5 bases, the J end by 8 bases, with 21 bases between. Germline CDR1 SGHVS, CDR2 FQNEAQ. CDR3 sequence reads: CASSTDQTGYGEKLFF. CDR3 bases: TGTGCCAGCAGCACGGACCAAACAGGGTATGGCGAAAAACTGTTTTTT.

This rearrangement joins TRBV6-1 to TRBJ1-5; tentatively, D is TRBD1 (5 bases). V shed 2 bases and J shed 1 base, with 12 bases lying between them. The germline V gene encodes CDR1 MNHNS and CDR2 SASEGT. The CDR3 has 16 amino acids. The CDR3, as DNA: TGTGCCAGCAGTGAATGGCAGGGTGAGAGCAATCAGCCCCAGCATTTT. Residues: CASSEWQGESNQPQHF.

The chain is built from TRBV25-1 and TRBJ2-6; D gene uncertain. Trimming pared 6 bases from V and 2 bases from J, leaving 11 bases between. Germline assignment: CDR1 MGHDK and CDR2 SYGVNS. CDR3 length: 15 residues. The CDR3 reads CASSPPLPGANVLTF. CDR3 in DNA: TGTGCCAGCAGCCCCCCCCTGCCTGGGGCCAACGTCCTGACTTTC.

This clone came up once. CDR3 loop: CAWSVVPISYEQYF. CDR3 bases: TGTGCCTGGTCCGTAGTTCCCATCTCCTACGAGCAGTACTTC. This sequence joins TRBV30 and TRBJ2-7; D not certain. The CDR3 spans 14 residues. V dropped 5 bases and J dropped 0 bases, with 14 bases sitting between them. Per the germline V gene, CDR1 is GTSNPN and CDR2 is SVGIG (reference sequence).

J is TRBJ1-6 and V is TRBV7-8; a weak D match, TRBD1 (5 bases). This CDR3 has 15 amino acids. The V gene's germline CDR1 is SGHVS and CDR2 FQNEAQ. Deletions cut 4 bases from V and 7 bases from J, with 14 bases between. CDR3 region: CASSSGSGGNSPLHF. CDR3 sequence (DNA): TGTGCCAGCAGCTCTGGGTCCGGGGGAAATTCACCCCTCCACTTT.